The TCR beta chain described here comes from a study of blood T cell repertoires in COVID-19. Study information: COVID-19 samples, acute and convalescent, were from the United States, Italy and Spain. From T cells, B-cell-depleted T cells, or PBMCs came the material, which was cDNA or gDNA.

V was pared by 4 bases and J by 6 bases, with 9 bases of the junction left unmatched. This CDR3 is 15 amino acids long. CDR1 is SGHTA, CDR2 FQGTGA, per germline. Per the authors' pipeline: Estimates of nucleated cell counts were drawn from the amplification of reference gene primers. TCRdb's table, derived via immunoSEQ multiplex PCR, lists solely in-frame clones and lacks some. V, J and clone size are taken as reported in that table, and D and trimming were inferred from the DNA itself. The table shows about 430,000 clones, with more than 70% occurring only once. A case of COVID-19 had been met by exposed participants within 2 weeks before study entry.

The chain couples TRBV7-3 to TRBJ2-3; 8 bases match TRBD1. Sequencing used PBMCs or T cells enriched from blood (not recorded which). This TCR was sampled from a woman between 18 and 29 years old who had been exposed to COVID-19. The CDR3 DNA follows: TGTGCCAGCAGCTCTACCGGCAGGGGGCGGGATACGCAGTATTTT. Its protein is CASSSTGRGRDTQYF.